This TCR beta chain was identified in a study of T-cell reconstitution after alpha-beta-depleted transplantation in children. In this sample, this clonotype turned up many times. Trimming left V 5 bases short and J 2 bases short, with 12 bases between. CDR3 length: 14 amino acids. For TCRbeta, the library was prepared with unique molecular identifiers. TCRdb redid the calling of the PCR reads with MiXCR, one entry per CDR3 protein. This sample has 500,000 to 600,000 distinct CDR3 sequences, with 18% found just once. The material was PBMCs from the stem cell graft donor, obtained from the stem cell graft. The sequence was obtained from a human donor who donated a stem cell graft to a child with acute lymphoblastic leukemia. The gene calls are TRBV12-3 or TRBV12-4 and TRBJ1-2; the D is unclear. CDR3 region: CASSRALGNYGYTF. CDR3 in DNA: TGTGCCAGCAGTAGGGCGTTGGGGAACTATGGCTACACCTTC.